A single sample is the source of the 24 T cell receptor beta chains below, sequenced in a study of long-term antiretroviral therapy in people with HIV. Version v3.0 of the immunoSEQ assay was performed at survey level. Here immunoSEQ multiplex PCR was the method, and the copy in TCRdb shows in-frame clones only, minus some. The sample holds thousands of clones, roughly 78% seen once. The starting material was unsorted PBMCs, obtained 1.8 years before starting antiretroviral therapy. These receptors were obtained from a middle-aged man with HIV.

V and J are TRBV7-9 and TRBJ2-3; 13 bases are a match to TRBD2. The V and J ends lost 5 bases and 4 bases, in that order; junction bases with no gene match: 6. The germline V gene has CDR1 SEHNR and CDR2 FQNEAQ (reference sequence). The CDR3 covers 16 residues. Here the CDR3 reads CASSPGTSGIADTQYF. The CDR3 nucleotides read TGTGCCAGCAGCCCGGGGACTAGCGGGATCGCAGATACGCAGTATTTT. Drawing the rest from reference TRBV7-9 and TRBJ2-3, the complete variable domain is DTGVSQNPRHKITKRGQNVTFRCDPISEHNRLYWYRQTLGQGPEFLTYFQNEAQLEKSRLLSDRFSAERPKGSFSTLEIQRTEQGDSAMYLCASSPGTSGIADTQYFGPGTRLTVL.

V gene TRBV7-2 combines with J gene TRBJ2-1; TRBD2 agrees at 15 bases. J was trimmed by 5 bases and V by 5 bases; bases with no gene match: 7. CDR1 and CDR2 (germline): SGHTA, FQGNSA. This CDR3 comprises 17 residues. This CDR3 is CASSKGLAGGIDNEQFF. DNA for the CDR3: TGTGCCAGCAGCAAAGGACTAGCGGGGGGGATAGACAATGAGCAGTTCTTC.

This clone has only a few counts. The V call is TRBV7-6, the J call TRBJ2-7; no reliable D call. Per the germline V gene, CDR1 is SGHVS and CDR2 is FNYEAQ. The CDR3 length is 13 residues. The V end was cut by 1 base, the J end by 4 bases, with 8 bases between. CDR3 bases: TGTGCCAGCAGCTTAGAACAGTTTTACGAGCAGTACTTC. It translates to CASSLEQFYEQYF.

A note on this clone: At one of its ends the junction is not consistent with the germline gene, which may arise from a read error. J is TRBJ2-7 and V is TRBV23-1, with D unresolved. TRBV23-1 carries the ORF label, with uncertain function. This CDR3 has 11 residues. CDR3 DNA sequence: TGCGCCATCTTCCCACGTCCAAGTCTAGACTTC. This gives the protein CAIFPRPSLDF.

The genes are TRBV10-3 and TRBJ1-1; D is perhaps TRBD1 (6 bases). This CDR3 is built from 13 residues. The V end was cut by 2 bases, the J end by 2 bases, with 6 bases between. CDR1 is ENHRY and CDR2 is SYGVKD in the germline V gene. The DNA for the CDR3 is TGTGCCATCAGTGAGGGGACAAACACTGAAGCTTTCTTT. Protein: CAISEGTNTEAFF.

The chain joins TRBV5-1 to TRBJ2-1, with TRBD2 identical over 8 bases. Germline V CDR1 and CDR2: SGHRS, YFSETQ. The CDR3 runs 15 residues. Trimming removed 5 bases from V and 3 bases from J; junction bases left unmatched: 7. CDR3 amino acids: CASSKSSGSYNEQFF. As DNA, the CDR3 is TGCGCCAGCAGTAAGTCCAGCGGGAGCTACAATGAGCAGTTCTTC.

The chain combines TRBV5-4 with TRBJ2-7, with D possibly TRBD1 on 6 matching bases. Germline V gives CDR1 SGHNT, CDR2 YYREEE (reference sequence). The germline V and J ends were trimmed by 4 bases and 4 bases, with 9 bases remaining between them. There are 12 residues in the CDR3. In DNA form, the CDR3 reads TGTGCCAGCAGCCAGGGGATTTACGAGCAGTACTTC. Protein: CASSQGIYEQYF. Variable domain in full (rest from reference TRBV5-4 and TRBJ2-7): ETGVTQSPTHLIKTRGQQVTLRCSSQSGHNTVSWYQQALGQGPQFIFQYYREEENGRGNFPPRFSGLQFPNYSSELNVNALELDDSALYLCASSQGIYEQYFGPGTRLTVT.

V and J are TRBV4-2 and TRBJ2-1, with D tentatively TRBD2 (6 bases). The ends were cut back, 4 bases at V and 1 base at J, with 14 bases in the middle. Germline lookup yields CDR1 LGHNA and CDR2 YNFKEQ. The CDR3 runs to 16 residues. The CDR3 reads CASSRSGEGSYNEQFF. The DNA for the CDR3 is TGTGCCAGCAGCCGATCGGGAGAAGGGTCCTACAATGAGCAGTTCTTC.

CDR3 loop: CASSEWGQANTGELFF. In DNA, the CDR3 is TGTGCCAGCAGTGAATGGGGGCAAGCGAACACCGGGGAGCTGTTTTTT. This chain joins TRBV25-1 and TRBJ2-2; weak D call: TRBD1 (6 bases). Germline V CDR1 and CDR2: MGHDK, SYGVNS. V lost 1 base and J lost 0, with 9 bases in between. The CDR3 sequence is 16 residues long.

V is TRBV11-2 and J is TRBJ2-7; no clear D. This CDR3 contains 12 residues. Trimming shortened V by 1 base and J by 3 bases, and 4 bases separated the two germline ends. Germline-derived CDR1 and CDR2 are SGHAT and FQNNGV. In DNA form, the CDR3 reads TGTGCCAGCAGCTTAGTAAGCTACGAGCAGTACTTC. This translates into CASSLVSYEQYF.

The chain employs TRBV7-9 and TRBJ1-3, with 7 bases that match TRBD1. Germline V gene sequence: CDR1 SEHNR, CDR2 FQNEAQ (reference sequence). This CDR3 spans 15 amino acids. V was clipped by 6 bases and J by 0 bases; unmatched bases: 5. CDR3 sequence (DNA): TGTGCCAGCAGGTTAAGGGACAGCTCTGGAAACACCATATATTTT. Amino acids: CASRLRDSSGNTIYF.

The gene calls are TRBV6-6 and TRBJ1-4, with no clear D. The CDR3 spans 15 residues. V gave up 8 bases and J gave up 0 bases, with 13 bases separating them. Germline-derived CDR1 and CDR2 are MNHNY and SVGAGI (reference sequence). The CDR3 loop is CASVEGGATNEKLFF. The CDR3 DNA reads as TGTGCCAGCGTTGAAGGTGGGGCAACTAATGAAAAACTGTTTTTT.

The rearrangement uses TRBV29-1 and TRBJ2-7, with 9 bases identical to TRBD2. This CDR3 contains 14 residues. V was pared by 6 bases and J by 3 bases, with 9 bases of the junction left unmatched. The germline CDR1 and CDR2 sequences are SQVTM and ANQGSEA. CDR3 sequence reads: CSVRLTSGIYEQYF. The CDR3 DNA follows: TGCAGCGTGCGCCTGACTAGCGGAATCTACGAGCAGTACTTC.

This chain uses TRBV7-8 with TRBJ2-1; D is uncertain. The V and J ends lost 5 bases and 9 bases respectively, with 20 bases between them. The CDR3 totals 15 residues. The V gene's germline CDR1 is SGHVS and CDR2 FQNEAQ. Here the CDR3 reads CASSPNRVHGGEQFF. The CDR3 region has the DNA TGTGCCAGCAGCCCCAACCGGGTCCACGGCGGTGAGCAGTTCTTC. The full variable domain, completed using reference TRBV7-8 and TRBJ2-1, is GAGVSQSPRYKVAKRGQDVALRCDPISGHVSLFWYQQALGQGPEFLTYFQNEAQLDKSGLPSDRFFAERPEGSVSTLKIQRTQQEDSAVYLCASSPNRVHGGEQFFGPGTRLTVL.

The rearrangement uses TRBV18 and TRBJ2-5; D is unresolved. Germline CDR1 reads KGHSH; CDR2 reads LQKENI. The CDR3 loop spans 14 amino acids. V lost 3 bases to trimming and J lost 2 bases, with 10 bases between them. The CDR3 DNA sequence: TGTGCCAGCTCACCGTGGCCAAGGCAAGAGACCCAGTACTTC. Translation: CASSPWPRQETQYF.

The V gene is TRBV7-3, the J gene TRBJ1-5, with D perhaps matching TRBD1 (6 bases). Germline lookup yields CDR1 SGHTA and CDR2 FQGTGA. V lost 5 bases and J lost 1, with 21 bases in between. The CDR3 is made up of 18 amino acids. CDR3 in amino acids: CASSKGGGGSRSNQPQHF. The CDR3 coding sequence is TGTGCCAGCAGCAAGGGGGGAGGGGGATCCCGGAGCAATCAGCCCCAGCATTTT.

By its share, this clone is medium-sized (0.01 to 0.1%). The chain's CDR3 is CACEGGLGNTEAFF. The CDR3 coding sequence is TGTGCCTGTGAGGGGGGCCTAGGGAACACTGAAGCTTTCTTT. The V call is TRBV30, the J call TRBJ1-1; a weak D match, TRBD1 (6 bases). This CDR3 has 14 amino acids. Germline lookup yields CDR1 GTSNPN and CDR2 SVGIG (reference sequence). The V end lost 6 bases, the J end lost 1 base, and 15 bases lay between the germline ends.

The J gene is TRBJ1-1, the V gene TRBV6-5, with a tentative D call TRBD1 (6 bases). The ends were cut back, 2 bases at V and 9 bases at J, with 13 bases in the middle. Germline CDR1 MNHEY, CDR2 SVGAGI. This CDR3 spans 13 amino acids. For the CDR3, the DNA is TGTGCCAGCAGTTACAGGGGGGATTCTAAAGCTTTCTTT. Protein: CASSYRGDSKAFF.

The V and J genes are TRBV7-9 and TRBJ2-4; D gene ambiguous. Germline V gives CDR1 SEHNR, CDR2 FQNEAQ (reference sequence). V lost 8 bases, J lost 2 bases, and 22 bases lay in between. The CDR3 has 17 residues. The CDR3: CASLGPGLLGTKNIQYF. The CDR3 nucleotides are TGTGCCAGCTTAGGGCCAGGCCTCCTCGGTACCAAAAACATTCAGTACTTC.

The V call is TRBV19, the J call TRBJ2-1; 12 nucleotides line up with TRBD2. Trimming cost V 5 bases and J 7 bases; bases outside gene matches: 3. The CDR3 spans 14 residues. The germline CDR1 and CDR2 sequences are LNHDA and SQIVND (reference sequence). DNA of the CDR3: TGTGCCAGTAGTGCACTAGCGGGAGGTAATGAGCAGTTCTTC. Its translation is CASSALAGGNEQFF.

The chain combines TRBV19 with TRBJ2-7; 9 bases map to TRBD1. CDR3 length: 12 residues. CDR1 is LNHDA, CDR2 SQIVND, per germline (reference sequence). The V gene end was trimmed by 9 bases and the J gene end by 4 bases; junction bases not matched to a gene: 4. CDR3 in amino acids: CASGTGIYEQYF. The CDR3 bases are TGTGCCAGCGGGACAGGGATTTACGAGCAGTACTTC.

This chain connects TRBV30 to TRBJ2-1; 11 bases are a match to TRBD2. The junction had 3 bases not matched to a gene; V was cut back by 4 bases and J by 1 base. CDR1 and CDR2 from the germline V gene are GTSNPN and SVGIG (reference sequence). The CDR3 contains 15 residues. CDR3 sequence: CAWNVAGGSYNEQFF. The CDR3 DNA reads as TGTGCCTGGAACGTAGCGGGAGGGTCCTACAATGAGCAGTTCTTC.

CDR3 sequence reads: CASGYSGNTIYF. The CDR3 DNA sequence: TGTGCCAGCGGATACTCTGGAAACACCATATATTTT. V and J are TRBV14 and TRBJ1-3; D gene uncertain. The CDR3 spans 12 residues. Trimming took 8 bases from V and 0 from J, leaving 5 bases between them. Germline V gene data show CDR1 as SGHDN and CDR2 as FVKESK.

V usage is TRBV7-9 and J usage is TRBJ1-5; D perhaps matches TRBD1 (6 bases). Per the germline V gene, CDR1 is SEHNR and CDR2 is FQNEAQ (reference sequence). Trimming took off 7 bases at V and 5 bases at J, with 12 bases between the two ends. CDR3 length: 13 residues. The CDR3 reads CASTPRGDQPQHF. CDR3 nucleotides: TGTGCCAGCACCCCGAGGGGGGATCAGCCCCAGCATTTT. The full variable domain, with the rest looked up from reference TRBV7-9 and TRBJ1-5, is DTGVSQNPRHKITKRGQNVTFRCDPISEHNRLYWYRQTLGQGPEFLTYFQNEAQLEKSRLLSDRFSAERPKGSFSTLEIQRTEQGDSAMYLCASTPRGDQPQHFGDGTRLSIL.